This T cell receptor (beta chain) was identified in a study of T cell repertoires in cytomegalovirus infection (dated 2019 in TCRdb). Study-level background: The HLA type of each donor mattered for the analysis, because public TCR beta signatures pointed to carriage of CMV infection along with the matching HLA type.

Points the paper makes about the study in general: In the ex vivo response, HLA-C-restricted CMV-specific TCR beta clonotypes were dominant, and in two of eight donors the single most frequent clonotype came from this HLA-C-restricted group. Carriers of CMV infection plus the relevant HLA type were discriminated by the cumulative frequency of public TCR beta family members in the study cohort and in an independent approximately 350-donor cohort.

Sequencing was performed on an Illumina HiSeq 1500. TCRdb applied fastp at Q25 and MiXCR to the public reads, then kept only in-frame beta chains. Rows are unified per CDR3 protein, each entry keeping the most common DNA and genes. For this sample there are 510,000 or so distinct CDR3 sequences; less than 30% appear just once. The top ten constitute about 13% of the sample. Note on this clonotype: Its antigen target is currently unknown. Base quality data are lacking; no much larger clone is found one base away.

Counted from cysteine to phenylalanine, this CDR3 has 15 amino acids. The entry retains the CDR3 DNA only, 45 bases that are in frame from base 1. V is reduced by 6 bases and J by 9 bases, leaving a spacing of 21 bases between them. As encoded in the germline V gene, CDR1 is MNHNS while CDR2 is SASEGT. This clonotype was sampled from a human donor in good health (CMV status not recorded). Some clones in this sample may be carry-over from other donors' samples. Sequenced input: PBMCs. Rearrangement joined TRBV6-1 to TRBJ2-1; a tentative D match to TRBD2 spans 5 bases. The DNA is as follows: TGTGCCAGCAGCCCGGACTCCCAAGTCTACGGTGAGCAGTTCTTC. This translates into CASSPDSQVYGEQFF.